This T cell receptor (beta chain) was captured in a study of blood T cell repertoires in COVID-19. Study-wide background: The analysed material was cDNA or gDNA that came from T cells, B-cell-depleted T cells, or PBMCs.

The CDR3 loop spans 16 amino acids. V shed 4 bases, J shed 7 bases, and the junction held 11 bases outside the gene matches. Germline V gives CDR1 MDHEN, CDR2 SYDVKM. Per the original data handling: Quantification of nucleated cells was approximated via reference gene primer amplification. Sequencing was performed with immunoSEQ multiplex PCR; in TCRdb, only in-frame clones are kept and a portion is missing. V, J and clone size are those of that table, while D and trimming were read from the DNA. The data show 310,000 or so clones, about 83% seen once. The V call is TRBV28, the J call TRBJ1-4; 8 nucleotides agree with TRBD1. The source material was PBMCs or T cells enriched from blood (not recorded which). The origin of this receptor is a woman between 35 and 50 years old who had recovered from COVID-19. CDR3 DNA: TGTGCCAGCAGTTCCAGGGGGGGGACAGGTGGTGAAAAACTGTTTTTT. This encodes CASSSRGGTGGEKLFF.